This T cell receptor beta chain is from a study of lymphopenia after photon versus proton radiotherapy. Clones were sequenced by immunoSEQ multiplex PCR, and TCRdb holds only the in-frame ones, with some missing. The sample has tens of thousands of clones; roughly 89% are singletons. Study-level points and caveats: Relative stability marked proton patients; photon patients lost diversity and naive cells. In patients who died, overall survival fell as post-nadir TCR diversity dropped more.

Concerning this clone itself: Its specificity is unknown.

Trimming took off 3 bases at V and 2 bases at J, with 17 bases between the two ends. The CDR3 has 16 residues. Germline V gene data show CDR1 as MNHEY and CDR2 as SMNVEV (reference sequence). This clonotype was obtained from a woman aged 55-75 years with cholangiocarcinoma. Some clones in this sample may be carry-over from other donors' samples. The chain uses TRBV27 and TRBJ2-7, with D perhaps given as TRBD1 or TRBD2 (5 bases each). The specimen was peripheral blood, collected from a patient treated with proton-based radiotherapy. The CDR3 region is CASSLTTGTATYEQYF. The CDR3 DNA reads as TGTGCCAGCAGTTTGACGACCGGGACGGCCACCTACGAGCAGTACTTC.